This entry is about one T cell receptor (beta chain). Its antigen remains unidentified. Germline trimming cut 8 bases from V and 8 bases from J; bases unmatched to any gene: 7. The CDR3 runs to 14 residues. Per germline, CDR1 MNHEY and CDR2 SMNVEV (reference sequence). The data belong to a study of Ad26.COV2.S vaccination and SARS-CoV-2 variants. As for the study in general: The donor participated in the COV1001 trial, in its Ad26.COV2.S arm. Donor got 5x10^10 or 1x10^11 viral particles of Ad26.COV2.S.

Overall study findings and caveats: Vaccine recipients surpassed placebo recipients in spike-specific TCR breadth.

Treatment here: some 20 received Ad26.COV2.S at low or high dose, single or two shots; 5 received placebo; per-sample allocation not given. Samples analyzed were those drawn on day 63 after the first vaccine or placebo injection. Wuhan-strain SARS-CoV-2 spike was expressed by the Ad26 vector that made up the vaccine. The repertoire was sequenced with immunoSEQ multiplex PCR; TCRdb's copy has only in-frame clones and lacks some. This table holds hundreds of thousands of clones, approximately 90% found once. Sequenced here: peripheral blood, sampled in a trial of Ad26.COV2.S vaccine versus placebo. The origin of this receptor is a person aged 18-60 years who received the Ad26.COV2.S COVID-19 vaccine or a placebo. This rearrangement joins TRBV27 to TRBJ2-1, with TRBD2 matching 12 bases. The CDR3 is CASAGLAGSHEQFF. In DNA form, the CDR3 reads TGTGCCAGCGCAGGACTAGCGGGATCCCATGAGCAGTTCTTC.